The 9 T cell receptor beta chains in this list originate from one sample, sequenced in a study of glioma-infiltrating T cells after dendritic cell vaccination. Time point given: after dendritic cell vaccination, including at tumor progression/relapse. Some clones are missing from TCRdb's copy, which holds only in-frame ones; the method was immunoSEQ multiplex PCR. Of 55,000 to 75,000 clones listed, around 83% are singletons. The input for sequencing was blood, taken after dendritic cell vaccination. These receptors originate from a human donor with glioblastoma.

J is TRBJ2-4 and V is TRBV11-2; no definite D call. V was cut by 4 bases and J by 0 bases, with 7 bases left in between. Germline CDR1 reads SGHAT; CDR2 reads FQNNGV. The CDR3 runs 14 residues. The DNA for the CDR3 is TGTGCCAGCAGCTCCCCCCGAGCCAAAAACATTCAGTACTTC. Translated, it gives CASSSPRAKNIQYF. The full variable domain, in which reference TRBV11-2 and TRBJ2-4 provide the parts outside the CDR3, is EAGVAQSPRYKIIEKRQSVAFWCNPISGHATLYWYQQILGQGPKLLIQFQNNGVVDDSQLPKDRFSAERLKGVDSTLKIQPAKLEDSAVYLCASSSPRAKNIQYFGAGTRLSVL.

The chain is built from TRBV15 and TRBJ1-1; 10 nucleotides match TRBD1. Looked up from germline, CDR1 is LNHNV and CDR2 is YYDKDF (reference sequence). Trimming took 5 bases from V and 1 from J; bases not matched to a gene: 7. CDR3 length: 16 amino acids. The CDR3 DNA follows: TGTGCCACCAGCTGGGGACAGGGGCTCACGAACACTGAAGCTTTCTTT. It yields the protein CATSWGQGLTNTEAFF.

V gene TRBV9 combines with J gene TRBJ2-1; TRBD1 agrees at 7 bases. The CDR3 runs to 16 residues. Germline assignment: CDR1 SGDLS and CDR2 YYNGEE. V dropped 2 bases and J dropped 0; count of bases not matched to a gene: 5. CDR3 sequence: CASSVRQGSSYNEQFF. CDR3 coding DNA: TGTGCCAGCAGCGTCCGACAGGGAAGCTCCTACAATGAGCAGTTCTTC.

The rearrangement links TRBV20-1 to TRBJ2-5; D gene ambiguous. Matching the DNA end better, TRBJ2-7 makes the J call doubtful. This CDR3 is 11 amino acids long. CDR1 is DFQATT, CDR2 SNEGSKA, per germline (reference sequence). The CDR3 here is CSARDSNEQYF. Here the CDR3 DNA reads TGCAGTGCTAGAGACTCGAACGAGCAGTACTTC.

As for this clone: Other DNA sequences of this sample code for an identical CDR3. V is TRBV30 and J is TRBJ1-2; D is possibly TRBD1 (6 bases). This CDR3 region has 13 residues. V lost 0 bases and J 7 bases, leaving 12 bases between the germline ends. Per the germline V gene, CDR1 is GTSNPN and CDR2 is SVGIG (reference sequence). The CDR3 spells CAWSVGQGSGYTF. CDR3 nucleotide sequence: TGTGCCTGGAGTGTAGGGCAGGGGTCTGGCTACACCTTC. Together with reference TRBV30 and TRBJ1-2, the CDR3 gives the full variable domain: SQTIHQWPATLVQPVGSPLSLECTVEGTSNPNLYWYRQAAGRGLQLLFYSVGIGQISSEVPQNLSASRPQDRQFILSSKKLLLSDSGFYLCAWSVGQGSGYTFGSGTRLTVV.

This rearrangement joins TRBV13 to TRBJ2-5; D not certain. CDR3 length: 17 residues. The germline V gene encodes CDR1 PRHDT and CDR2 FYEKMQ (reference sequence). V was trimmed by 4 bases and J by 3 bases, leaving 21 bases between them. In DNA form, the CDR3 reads TGTGCCAGCAGCTCACCGGGTGGAAAGAGGCAAGAAGAGACCCAGTACTTC. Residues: CASSSPGGKRQEETQYF.

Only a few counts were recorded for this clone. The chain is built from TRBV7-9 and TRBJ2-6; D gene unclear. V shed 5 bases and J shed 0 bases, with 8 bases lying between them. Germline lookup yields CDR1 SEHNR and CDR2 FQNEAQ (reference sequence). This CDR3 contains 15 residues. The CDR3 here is CASSLTASGANVLTF. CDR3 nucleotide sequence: TGTGCCAGCAGCCTCACTGCCTCTGGGGCCAACGTCCTGACTTTC.

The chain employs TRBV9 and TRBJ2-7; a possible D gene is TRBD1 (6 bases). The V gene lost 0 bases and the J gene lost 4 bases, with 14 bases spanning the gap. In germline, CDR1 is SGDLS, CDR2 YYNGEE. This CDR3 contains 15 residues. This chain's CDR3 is CASSVEAGDSYEQYF. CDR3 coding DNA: TGTGCCAGCAGCGTAGAGGCAGGGGATTCGTACGAGCAGTACTTC.

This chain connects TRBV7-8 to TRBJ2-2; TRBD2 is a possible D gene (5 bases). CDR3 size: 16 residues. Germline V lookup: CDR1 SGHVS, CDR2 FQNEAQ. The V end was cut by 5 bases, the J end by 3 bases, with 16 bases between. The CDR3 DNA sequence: TGTGCCAGCAGCCCTTTGACTACCCCGGACACCGGGGAGCTGTTTTTT. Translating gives CASSPLTTPDTGELFF.